This record looks at one T cell receptor (beta chain) sequence and its context. TCRdb keeps only in-frame clones here, not all; method: immunoSEQ multiplex PCR. The sample shows about 42,000 clones, 78% of them seen only once. This entry comes from a study of memory CD4+ T cells and cytomegalovirus serostatus. The sort gate was single viable CD3+CD4+CD8-CD45RO+ cells for memory CD4+ T cells. Material: memory CD4+ T cells from blood. This clonotype was obtained from an adult in good health and CMV-seronegative.

The CDR3 DNA sequence: TGTGCCACCAGACCGGGTTGGGGCTACGAGCAGTACTTC. Translated: CATRPGWGYEQYF. The chain uses TRBV27 and TRBJ2-7; the D is unclear. This CDR3 spans 13 amino acids. CDR1 and CDR2 (germline): MNHEY, SMNVEV (reference sequence). The V end lost 10 bases, the J end lost 3 bases, and 16 bases lay between the germline ends.